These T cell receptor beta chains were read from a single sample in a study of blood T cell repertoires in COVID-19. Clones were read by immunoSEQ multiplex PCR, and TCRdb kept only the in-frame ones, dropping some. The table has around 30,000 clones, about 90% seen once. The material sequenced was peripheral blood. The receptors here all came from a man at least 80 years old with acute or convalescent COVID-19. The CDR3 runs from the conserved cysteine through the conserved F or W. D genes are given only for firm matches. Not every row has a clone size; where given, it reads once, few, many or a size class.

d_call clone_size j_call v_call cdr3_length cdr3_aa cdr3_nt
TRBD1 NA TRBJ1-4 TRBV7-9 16 CASSLMGQGSNEKLFF TGTGCCAGCAGCTTAATGGGACAGGGGTCTAATGAAAAACTGTTTTTT
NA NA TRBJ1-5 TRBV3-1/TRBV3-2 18 CASSGVFYRVYVNQPQHF TGTGCCAGCAGCGGAGTCTTCTACAGGGTCTATGTGAATCAGCCCCAGCATTTT
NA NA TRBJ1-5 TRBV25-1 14 CASSEVGEGQPQHF TGTGCCAGCAGTGAAGTGGGGGAGGGACAGCCCCAGCATTTT
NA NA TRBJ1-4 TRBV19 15 CASRWRAGENEKLFF TGTGCCAGTAGGTGGCGGGCCGGTGAAAATGAAAAACTGTTTTTT
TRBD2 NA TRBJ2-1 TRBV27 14 CASSLAGEFHEQFF TGTGCCAGCTCTTTAGCGGGGGAGTTCCATGAGCAGTTCTTC
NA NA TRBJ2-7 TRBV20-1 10 CSVTAYEQYF TGCAGTGTAACGGCCTACGAGCAGTACTTC
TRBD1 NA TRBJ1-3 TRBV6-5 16 CASSYSGQYSGNTIYF TGTGCCAGCAGTTACTCGGGACAGTACTCTGGAAACACCATATATTTT
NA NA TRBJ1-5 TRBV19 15 CASSIQGWEHQPQHF TGTGCCAGTAGTATACAGGGGTGGGAGCATCAGCCCCAGCATTTT
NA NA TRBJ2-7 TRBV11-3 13 CASSRTLGGEQYF TGTGCCAGCAGCCGGACCTTGGGGGGCGAGCAGTACTTC
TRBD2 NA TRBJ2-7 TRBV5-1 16 CASSQGWTSGGNEQYF TGCGCCAGCAGCCAAGGGTGGACTAGCGGCGGTAACGAGCAGTACTTC
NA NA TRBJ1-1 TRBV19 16 CASSIGVAGLGTEAFF TGTGCCAGTAGTATAGGGGTCGCAGGGCTGGGCACTGAAGCTTTCTTT
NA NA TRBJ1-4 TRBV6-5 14 CASSSQGEVEKLFF TGTGCCAGCAGTTCACAGGGTGAGGTAGAAAAACTGTTTTTT
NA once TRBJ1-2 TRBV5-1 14 CASSPDTSNYGYTF TGCGCCAGCAGCCCGGACACGTCTAACTATGGCTACACCTTC
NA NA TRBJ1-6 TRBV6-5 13 CASRRGRESPLHF TGTGCCAGCAGGCGTGGCAGGGAATCACCCCTCCACTTT
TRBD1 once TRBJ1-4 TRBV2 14 CASRLQGVGEKLFF TGTGCCAGCCGTCTACAGGGGGTCGGTGAAAAACTGTTTTTT
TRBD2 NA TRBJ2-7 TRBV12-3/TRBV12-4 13 CASGGEGVLEQYF TGTGCCAGCGGGGGGGAGGGAGTTCTCGAGCAGTACTTC
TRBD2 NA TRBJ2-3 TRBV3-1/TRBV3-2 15 CASSPLAGGRDTQYF TGTGCCAGCAGCCCTTTAGCGGGGGGGAGAGATACGCAGTATTTT
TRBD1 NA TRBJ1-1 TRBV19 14 CASTTTGSDTEAFF TGTGCCAGTACCACGACAGGGTCGGACACTGAAGCTTTCTTT
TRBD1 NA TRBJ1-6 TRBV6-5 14 CAARDRGLSSPLHF TGTGCCGCCCGGGACAGGGGGTTGAGTTCACCCCTCCACTTT
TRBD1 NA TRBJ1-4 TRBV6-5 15 CASSLRTGREEKLFF TGTGCCAGCAGTTTACGGACAGGGCGCGAGGAAAAACTGTTTTTT
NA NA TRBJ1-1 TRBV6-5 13 CATPKVAGAEAFF TGTGCCACCCCAAAGGTTGCGGGGGCTGAAGCTTTCTTT
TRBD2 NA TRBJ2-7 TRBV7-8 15 CASSLVLAGGGEQYF TGTGCCAGCAGCTTAGTTCTAGCGGGGGGAGGGGAGCAGTACTTC
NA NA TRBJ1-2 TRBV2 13 CASSLVTQGGYTF TGTGCCAGCAGCCTTGTTACCCAGGGTGGCTACACCTTC
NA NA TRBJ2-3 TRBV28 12 CASSFHTDTQYF TGTGCCAGCAGTTTCCACACAGATACGCAGTATTTT
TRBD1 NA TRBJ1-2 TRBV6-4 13 CATPSGQGPGYTF TGTGCCACCCCCTCGGGACAGGGGCCTGGCTACACCTTC
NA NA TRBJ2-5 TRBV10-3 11 CASRYQETQYF TGTGCCTCCAGGTACCAAGAGACCCAGTACTTC
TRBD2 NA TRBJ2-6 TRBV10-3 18 CAISESERGGSGANVLTF TGTGCCATCAGTGAGTCAGAGCGGGGGGGCTCTGGGGCCAACGTCCTGACTTTC
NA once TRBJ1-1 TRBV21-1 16 CASSKVGTGTHTEAFF NA
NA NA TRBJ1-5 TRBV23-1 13 CASSPADPQPQHF TGCGCCAGCAGTCCTGCGGATCCTCAGCCCCAGCATTTT
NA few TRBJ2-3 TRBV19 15 CASSNTGFSADTQYF TGTGCCAGTAGCAATACGGGGTTTAGCGCAGATACGCAGTATTTT
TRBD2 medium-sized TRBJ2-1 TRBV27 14 CASSWGGVDNEQFF TGTGCCAGCTCTTGGGGGGGGGTAGACAATGAGCAGTTCTTC
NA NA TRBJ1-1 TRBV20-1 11 CSASAYPEAFF TGCAGTGCTAGTGCCTACCCTGAAGCTTTCTTT
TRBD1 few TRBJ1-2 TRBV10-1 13 CASSEGQGGGYTF TGCGCCAGCAGCGAGGGACAGGGCGGCGGCTACACCTTC
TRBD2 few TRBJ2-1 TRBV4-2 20 CASSQEWAGASGGQWREQFF TGTGCCAGCAGCCAAGAGTGGGCAGGGGCTAGCGGGGGGCAGTGGCGTGAGCAGTTCTTC
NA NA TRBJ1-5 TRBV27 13 CASSLTGNQPQHF TGTGCCAGCAGTCTGACAGGAAATCAGCCCCAGCATTTT
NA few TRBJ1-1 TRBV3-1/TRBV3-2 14 CASSLSVMNTEAFF TGTGCCAGCAGCCTGTCGGTTATGAACACTGAAGCTTTCTTT
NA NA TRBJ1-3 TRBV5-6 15 CASSPSGAWGNTIYF TGTGCCAGCAGCCCCAGCGGGGCGTGGGGAAACACCATATATTTT
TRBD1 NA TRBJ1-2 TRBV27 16 CASSLRASGTAYGYTF TGTGCCAGCAGTTTACGGGCATCCGGGACAGCGTATGGCTACACCTTC
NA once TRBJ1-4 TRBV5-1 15 CASSTYDSTNEKLFF TGCGCCAGCAGCACGTATGACAGCACTAATGAAAAACTGTTTTTT
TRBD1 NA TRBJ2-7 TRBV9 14 CASSAGTGVYEQYF TGTGCCAGCAGCGCCGGGACAGGGGTCTACGAGCAGTACTTC